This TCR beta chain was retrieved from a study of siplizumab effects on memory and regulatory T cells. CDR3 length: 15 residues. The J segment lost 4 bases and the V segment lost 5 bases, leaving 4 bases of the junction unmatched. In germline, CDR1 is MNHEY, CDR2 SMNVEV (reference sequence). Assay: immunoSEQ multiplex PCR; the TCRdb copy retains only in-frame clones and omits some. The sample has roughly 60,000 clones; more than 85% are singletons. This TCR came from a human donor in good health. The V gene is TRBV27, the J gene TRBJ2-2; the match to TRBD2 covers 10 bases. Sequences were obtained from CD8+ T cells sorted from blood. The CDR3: CASSPIAGGTGELFF. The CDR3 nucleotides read TGTGCCAGCAGTCCGATAGCGGGAGGCACCGGGGAGCTGTTTTTT.